The 13 T cell receptor beta chains below were found in one sample sequenced in a study of T cells in Graves' hyperthyroidism and ophthalmopathy (dated by TCRdb to between 2018 and 2020). Library construction relied on multiplex PCR. The instrument was an Illumina HiSeq 2000. The TCR beta CDR3 regions were amplified from RNA transcripts. A first-round RT-PCR of the TCR CDR3 used the HTBI primer set with the Qiagen OneStep RT-PCR kit. TCRdb took the public reads, trimmed them with fastp at Q25, ran MiXCR for clone calling and kept in-frame beta chains. Rows are unified per CDR3 protein, each entry keeping the most common DNA and genes. In this sample the table shows hundreds of thousands of distinct CDR3 sequences, 45% of which occur a single time. The top ten clones comprise about 7.7% of the sample. Sequenced input: peripheral blood or thyroid tissue (not recorded which). These receptors came from an adult man with Graves' disease, either hyperthyroidism or ophthalmopathy (not recorded which).

The V and J genes are TRBV2 and TRBJ2-5, with D tentatively TRBD1 or TRBD2 (5 bases each). Trimming removed 2 bases at V and 5 bases at J, with 12 bases between. The CDR3 extends over 14 amino acids. Germline V gene lookup returns CDR1 SNHLY and CDR2 FYNNEI. CDR3 bases: TGTGCCAGCAGTGAACCGGGGCGTGGGGAGACCCAGTACTTC. As protein: CASSEPGRGETQYF.

This clonotype was counted many times. The J gene is TRBJ1-4, the V gene TRBV20-1; D not certain. The CDR3 totals 15 residues. V was cut by 1 base and J by 0 bases, with 9 bases left in between. Germline V lookup: CDR1 DFQATT, CDR2 SNEGSKA (reference sequence). For the CDR3, the DNA is TGCAGTGCTAGAGGTGACACCACAACTAATGAAAAACTGTTTTTT. Its protein product is CSARGDTTTNEKLFF.

V and J are TRBV7-8 and TRBJ1-1; D not certain. The germline V gene encodes CDR1 SGHVS and CDR2 FQNEAQ. The V end was cut by 2 bases, the J end by 2 bases, with 9 bases between. This CDR3 has 14 amino acids. The DNA of the CDR3 is TGTGCCAGCAGCTTACGGGAAGTCAACACTGAAGCTTTCTTT. Amino acid sequence: CASSLREVNTEAFF. The complete variable domain, with remaining parts taken from reference TRBV7-8 and TRBJ1-1, reads GAGVSQSPRYKVAKRGQDVALRCDPISGHVSLFWYQQALGQGPEFLTYFQNEAQLDKSGLPSDRFFAERPEGSVSTLKIQRTQQEDSAVYLCASSLREVNTEAFFGQGTRLTVV.

The gene calls are TRBV7-6 and TRBJ2-5; 9 positions match TRBD2. CDR3 size: 16 residues. V lost 2 bases and J lost 1; bases outside the gene matches: 5. Germline CDR1 SGHVS, CDR2 FNYEAQ. CDR3 DNA sequence: TGTGCCAGCAGCTTACGCCCGACTAGCGGCCAAGAGACCCAGTACTTC. Protein product: CASSLRPTSGQETQYF.

V usage is TRBV10-3 and J usage is TRBJ1-4; the D gene is possibly TRBD1 (6 bases). CDR1 and CDR2 (germline): ENHRY, SYGVKD. The CDR3 has 14 residues. The V end lost 11 bases, the J end lost 6 bases, and 19 bases lay between the germline ends. The CDR3 nucleotides are TGTGCCGTAGCAGGGGTGGGGGAGGATGAAAAACTGTTTTTT. Its translation: CAVAGVGEDEKLFF.

The V and J genes are TRBV20-1 and TRBJ2-7; D is perhaps TRBD1 or TRBD2 (5 bases each). V was trimmed by 0 bases and J by 3 bases, leaving 18 bases between them. The CDR3 has 16 residues. Germline CDR1 is DFQATT and CDR2 is SNEGSKA (reference sequence). This chain's CDR3 is CSARDLWGRDLYEQYF. For the CDR3, the DNA is TGCAGTGCTAGAGATCTCTGGGGACGAGACCTCTACGAGCAGTACTTC.

Concerning this clonotype itself: Possible read error: a much larger clone is one base away. The chain recombines TRBV15 with TRBJ1-1, with D possibly matching TRBD1 (5 bases). CDR1 LNHNV and CDR2 YYDKDF come from the germline V gene (reference sequence). The length of the CDR3 is 14 residues. The chain's CDR3 is CAASRDGGGTEAFF. DNA for the CDR3: TGTGCCGCCAGCAGAGATGGGGGGGGCACTGAAGCTTTCTTT. The variable domain in full, with the rest retrieved from reference TRBV15 and TRBJ1-1, is DAMVIQNPRYQVTQFGKPVTLSCSQTLNHNVMYWYQQKSSQAPKLLFHYYDKDFNNEADTPDNFQSRRPNTSFCFLDIRSPGLGDTAMYLCAASRDGGGTEAFFGQGTRLTVV.

The chain uses TRBV29-1 and TRBJ1-5, with no clear D. The CDR3 is 11 amino acids. The germline CDR1 and CDR2 sequences are SQVTM and ANQGSEA. The CDR3 sequence: CTLFGNQPQHF. In DNA form, the CDR3 reads TGCACCCTGTTCGGCAATCAGCCCCAGCATTTT.

Concerning this clonotype itself: The missing conserved phenylalanine or tryptophan at the end of this CDR3 makes a read error likely. Because the CDR3's place on the DNA is in doubt, the DNA is left out and the CDR3 is given as listed by TCRdb. The chain employs TRBV7-9 and TRBJ1-1; TRBD1 is the table's D call, not checked against the DNA. Looked up from germline, CDR1 is SEHNR and CDR2 is FQNEAQ (reference sequence). The CDR3 region is 11 residues in length, termini included. CDR3 loop: CASSYGQGADY.

This clonotype has just a few counts. The chain joins TRBV7-9 to TRBJ1-1; D unclear. Germline V gives CDR1 SEHNR, CDR2 FQNEAQ (reference sequence). Trimming stripped 7 bases from V and 8 bases from J, with 14 bases between. There are 12 residues in the CDR3. CDR3 residues: CASTPGSREAFF. The CDR3 DNA follows: TGTGCCAGCACCCCGGGGAGTAGGGAAGCTTTCTTT.

Concerning this clonotype itself: This may be a read error: a much more frequent sequence differs by one nucleotide. J is TRBJ2-5 and V is TRBV7-9; D gene ambiguous. This CDR3 contains 13 residues. Per the germline V gene, CDR1 is SEHNR and CDR2 is FQNEAQ (reference sequence). The V gene lost 5 bases and the J gene lost 5 bases, with 12 bases spanning the gap. The DNA for the CDR3 is TGTGCCAGCAGCCCAAGCGAGGCGGAGACCCAGTACTTC. Encoded protein: CASSPSEAETQYF.

The V call is TRBV5-1, the J call TRBJ1-1, with TRBD1 identical over 8 bases. CDR1 and CDR2 from the germline V gene are SGHRS and YFSETQ. There are 15 residues in the CDR3. V lost 4 bases to trimming and J lost 0 bases; unmatched junction nucleotides: 5. The CDR3 DNA reads as TGCGCCAGCAGCAGGGACAGGATAATGAACACTGAAGCTTTCTTT. Its protein product is CASSRDRIMNTEAFF. Using reference TRBV5-1 and TRBJ1-1 for the parts outside the CDR3, the full variable domain is KAGVTQTPRYLIKTRGQQVTLSCSPISGHRSVSWYQQTPGQGLQFLFEYFSETQRNKGNFPGRFSGRQFSNSRSEMNVSTLELGDSALYLCASSRDRIMNTEAFFGQGTRLTVV.

A note on this clonotype: The junction differs from germline at one of its ends, possibly a read error. The genes are TRBV2 and TRBJ2-3, with a weak D call TRBD2 (5 bases). Looked up from germline, CDR1 is SNHLY and CDR2 is FYNNEI. The CDR3 runs 14 residues. Here the CDR3 reads CASSESGFRDTQYF. The CDR3 DNA is TGCGCCAGCAGTGAGTCGGGGTTCCGAGATACGCAGTATTTT. The full variable domain, with the rest looked up from reference TRBV2 and TRBJ2-3, is EPEVTQTPSHQVTQMGQEVILRCVPISNHLYFYWYRQILGQKVEFLVSFYNNEISEKSEIFDDQFSVERPDGSNFTLKIRSTKLEDSAMYFCASSESGFRDTQYFGPGTRLTVL.